This T cell receptor beta chain comes out of a study of shared clonotypes between healthy human individuals. The wider study: Per donor, three plates held CD4 naive cells, three held CD4 memory, two held CD8 naive and one held CD8 memory. General study findings and limits: Sorted-subset sequencing, rarefaction showed, was incomplete despite large depth. Lower generation probabilities were found for non-shared clonotypes than for those shared by all four donors.

About this clone: Antigen unknown.

Only Caucasian adults living in Nashville, Tennessee made up the donor group. Sequencing was performed with immunoSEQ multiplex PCR; in TCRdb, only in-frame clones are kept and a portion is missing. The sample has around 720,000 clones, approximately 73% seen once. The sequenced sample consisted of memory CD4+ T cells sorted from blood. Subset denoted: CD45RA-negative fraction. The source of this sequence is a woman in her 30s in good health.

The CDR3 region is CASSLKGKNTEAFF. The CDR3 coding sequence is TGTGCCAGCAGCTTAAAGGGTAAGAACACTGAAGCTTTCTTT. This chain links TRBV11-2 with TRBJ1-1; no clear D gene. V lost 2 bases, J lost 1 base, and 8 bases lay in between. The CDR3 extends over 14 amino acids. CDR1 SGHAT and CDR2 FQNNGV come from the germline V gene.